These T cell receptor beta chains were read from a single sample in a study of regulatory T cells in long-lasting Graves disease. TCRdb independently ran MiXCR on the multiplex PCR reads; one entry per CDR3 protein. The sample carries 200,000 to 250,000 distinct CDR3 sequences, less than 20% recorded once. The sample also formed part of further work on T cells in Graves' hyperthyroidism and ophthalmopathy.

Sequencing was performed on peripheral blood mononuclear cells (PBMCs), taken at new diagnosis, from a patient treated with antithyroid drugs. The receptors derive from a woman aged 30 to 39 with Graves disease. Both conserved end residues are part of each CDR3.

j_gene	v_gene	CDR3aa
TRBJ1-1	TRBV5-8	CASSHRPGGTFF
TRBJ2-1	TRBV5-6	CASSFVGFYDEQFF
TRBJ2-3	TRBV10-3	CAISESGLGAGPTDTQYF
TRBJ1-5	TRBV15	CATSPGASNQPQHF
TRBJ1-4	TRBV10-3	CAIRPGQGDEKLFF
TRBJ1-1	TRBV6-1	CASSAQVMNTEAFF
TRBJ1-1	TRBV28	CASSPGFTEAFF
TRBJ2-7	TRBV4-1	CASSQETASGGIYEQYF
TRBJ2-7	TRBV6-2/TRBV6-3	CASSYAGSYYEQYF
TRBJ2-5	TRBV20-1	CSANSETQYF
TRBJ1-2	TRBV6-5	CASSYSDAVKINYGYTF
TRBJ1-4	TRBV5-5	CASAKSIGKLFF
TRBJ2-5	TRBV12-3/TRBV12-4	CASSTTSGKETQYF
TRBJ1-1	TRBV10-3	CATRDGAIRDTEAFF
TRBJ2-5	TRBV11-2	CASSLDVAAPQETQYF
TRBJ2-7	TRBV6-1	CASSKPHRADEQYF
TRBJ1-1	TRBV12-3/TRBV12-4	CASRKTGAYTEAFF
TRBJ1-5	TRBV10-3	CAISESGRGSQPQHF
TRBJ2-7	TRBV28	CASSLTGGRGYEQYF
TRBJ1-2	TRBV4-1	CASLLEMWGRDGYTF
TRBJ2-1	TRBV6-2/TRBV6-3	CASSPIRGGSYNEQFF
TRBJ2-3	TRBV4-1	CASSLRDSDTQYF
TRBJ1-5	TRBV27	CASSADRGKGTQHF
TRBJ2-3	TRBV7-2	CASSLGVAADTQYF